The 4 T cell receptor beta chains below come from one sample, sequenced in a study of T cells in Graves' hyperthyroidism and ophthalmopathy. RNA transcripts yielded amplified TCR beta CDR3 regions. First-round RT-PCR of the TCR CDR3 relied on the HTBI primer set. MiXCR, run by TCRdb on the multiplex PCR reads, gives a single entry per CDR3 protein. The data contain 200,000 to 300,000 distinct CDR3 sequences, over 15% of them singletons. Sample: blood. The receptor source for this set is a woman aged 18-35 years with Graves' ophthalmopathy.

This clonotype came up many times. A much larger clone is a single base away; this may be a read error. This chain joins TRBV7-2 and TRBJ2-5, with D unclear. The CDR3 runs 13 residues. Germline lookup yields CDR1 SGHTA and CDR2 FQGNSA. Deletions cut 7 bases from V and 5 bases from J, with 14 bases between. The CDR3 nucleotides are TGTGCCAGCAACTCGTCGCGTTTTGAGACCCAGTACTTC. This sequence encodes CASNSSRFETQYF.

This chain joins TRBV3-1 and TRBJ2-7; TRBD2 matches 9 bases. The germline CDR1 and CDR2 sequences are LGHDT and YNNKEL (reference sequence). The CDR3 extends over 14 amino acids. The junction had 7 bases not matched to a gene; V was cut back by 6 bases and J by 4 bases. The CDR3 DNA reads TGTGCCAGCAGTCGCGCGGGGGGGCTATACGAGCAGTACTTC. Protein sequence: CASSRAGGLYEQYF.

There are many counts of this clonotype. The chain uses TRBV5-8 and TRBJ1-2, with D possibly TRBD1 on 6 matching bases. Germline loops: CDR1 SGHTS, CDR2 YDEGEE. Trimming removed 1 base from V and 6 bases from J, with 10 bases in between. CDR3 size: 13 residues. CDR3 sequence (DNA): TGTGCCAGCAGCTTGAGAGGGGGACATGGCTACACCTTC. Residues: CASSLRGGHGYTF.

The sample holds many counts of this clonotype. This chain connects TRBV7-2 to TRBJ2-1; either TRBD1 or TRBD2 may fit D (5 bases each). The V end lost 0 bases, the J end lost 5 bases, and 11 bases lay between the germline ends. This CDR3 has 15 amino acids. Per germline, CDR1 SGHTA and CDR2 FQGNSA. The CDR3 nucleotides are TGTGCCAGCAGCTTAGCCGGGACCGCCAACAATGAGCAGTTCTTC. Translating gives CASSLAGTANNEQFF.